These 30 T cell receptor beta chains were all obtained from the same sample, sequenced in a study of shared clonotypes between healthy human individuals. Clones were read by immunoSEQ multiplex PCR, and TCRdb kept only the in-frame ones, dropping some. The sample carries fewer than 600,000 clones, 79% recorded once. The specimen was PBMCs. The receptors stem from a woman aged 40 to 50 in good health. Some clones in this sample may be carry-over from other donors' samples.

J is TRBJ2-2 and V is TRBV7-9; 7 bases are shared with TRBD1. Trimming took 5 bases from V and 4 from J; bases not matched to a gene: 10. CDR1 is SEHNR and CDR2 is FQNEAQ in the germline V gene (reference sequence). The CDR3 runs to 16 residues. The CDR3 loop is CASSAKQGYRTGELFF. The CDR3 nucleotides are TGTGCCAGCAGCGCTAAACAGGGGTACCGCACCGGGGAGCTGTTTTTT.

CDR3 bases: TGTGCCATCGACCGGACGGCCGTCGCGGGGTCTGAAGCTTTCTTT. It yields the protein CAIDRTAVAGSEAFF. This chain uses TRBV28 with TRBJ1-1; D gene ambiguous. The CDR3 totals 15 residues. The germline CDR1 and CDR2 sequences are MDHEN and SYDVKM. V was clipped by 10 bases and J by 6 bases, with 24 bases between them.

This clone was detected only once. The J gene is TRBJ1-2, the V gene TRBV7-9; unclear D gene. The V end lost 0 bases, the J end lost 4 bases, and 9 bases lay between the germline ends. The CDR3 loop spans 14 amino acids. Germline V gene lookup returns CDR1 SEHNR and CDR2 FQNEAQ (reference sequence). The DNA of the CDR3 is TGTGCCAGCAGCTTAGCGGAGGAAGGCTATGGCTACACCTTC. Protein: CASSLAEEGYGYTF.

CDR3: CASSPSSGSGNTQYF. The CDR3 DNA is TGTGCCAGTTCCCCCTCTAGCGGGAGTGGGAATACGCAGTATTTT. The rearrangement uses TRBV19 and TRBJ2-3, with 10 bases aligning to TRBD2. J was trimmed by 7 bases and V by 8 bases; bases with no gene match: 12. The germline CDR1 and CDR2 sequences are LNHDA and SQIVND (reference sequence). The CDR3 is 15 amino acids.

The CDR3 sequence: CASSEEAKSRGLPFTDTQYF. The CDR3 nucleotides read TGCGCCAGCAGTGAGGAGGCGAAGTCTCGTGGCCTACCTTTCACAGATACGCAGTATTTT. The chain joins TRBV10-1 to TRBJ2-3; D call uncertain. Germline CDR1 is WNHNN and CDR2 is SYGVQD (reference sequence). The CDR3 covers 20 residues. V was pared by 2 bases and J by 2 bases, with 26 bases between.

The chain joins TRBV7-2 to TRBJ2-2; 7 nucleotides align to TRBD2. This CDR3 has 16 amino acids. After removal of 5 bases from V and 4 bases from J, the junction contained 10 bases not matched to a gene. Germline CDR1 SGHTA, CDR2 FQGNSA. The CDR3 region has the DNA TGTGCCAGCAGCATAAACGCGGGAGAGGGCACCGGGGAGCTGTTTTTT. It translates to CASSINAGEGTGELFF.

The chain is built from TRBV7-2 and TRBJ2-3; D is ambiguous. The CDR3 is 12 amino acids. The V gene's germline CDR1 is SGHTA and CDR2 FQGNSA. The V end was cut by 6 bases, the J end by 8 bases, with 12 bases between. CDR3 bases: TGTGCCAGCAGTTCCCGCACCCTTACGCAGTATTTT. This encodes CASSSRTLTQYF.

As regards this clone: Other DNA sequences in the sample encode the same CDR3. The chain is built from TRBV30 and TRBJ1-5; 8 bases align to TRBD1. The CDR3 runs to 13 residues. Germline loops: CDR1 GTSNPN, CDR2 SVGIG (reference sequence). V dropped 5 bases and J dropped 4; count of bases not matched to a gene: 4. DNA for the CDR3: TGTGCCTGGTCTACAGGGGGGAATCAGCCCCAGCATTTT. It codes for CAWSTGGNQPQHF.

The V call is TRBV18, the J call TRBJ2-7; TRBD2 aligns across 15 bases. Losses at the gene ends were 0 bases for V and 2 bases for J; bases not matched to a gene: 5. The V gene's germline CDR1 is KGHSH and CDR2 LQKENI. The CDR3 covers 18 residues. The CDR3 nucleotides read TGTGCCAGCTCACCACCTCACAGGACTAGCGGGAGGGCCTACGAGCAGTACTTC. It specifies CASSPPHRTSGRAYEQYF.

The chain employs TRBV13 and TRBJ2-6; TRBD1 matches at 8 bases. The CDR3 extends over 19 amino acids. V lost 4 bases and J lost 6; bases outside the gene matches: 17. Germline V CDR1 and CDR2: PRHDT, FYEKMQ (reference sequence). The CDR3 reads CASSSWTGFGLIEANVLTF. In DNA form, the CDR3 reads TGTGCCAGCAGCTCATGGACAGGGTTCGGTTTGATTGAGGCCAACGTCCTGACTTTC.

The V call is TRBV4-1, the J call TRBJ1-2; 8 nucleotides line up with TRBD1. Germline V gives CDR1 MGHRA, CDR2 YSYEKL. This CDR3 is built from 13 residues. V lost 3 bases, J lost 3 bases, and 0 bases stayed unmatched. CDR3 bases: TGCGCCAGCAGCCAGGACAGGGACTATGGCTACACCTTC. As protein: CASSQDRDYGYTF.

The chain couples TRBV15 to TRBJ2-5; D tentatively fits TRBD1 or TRBD2 (5 bases each). Between the trimmed V and J ends, which lost 0 bases and 1 base, there was a span of 12 bases. The length of the CDR3 is 16 residues. CDR1 LNHNV and CDR2 YYDKDF come from the germline V gene (reference sequence). The CDR3 protein is CATSRDVPGPQETQYF. CDR3 bases: TGTGCCACCAGCAGAGATGTCCCGGGGCCCCAAGAGACCCAGTACTTC.

V usage is TRBV6-6 and J usage is TRBJ2-7; the match to TRBD2 covers 8 bases. This CDR3 spans 13 amino acids. The ends lost 5 bases at V and 5 bases at J; junction bases unmatched: 5. The germline gives CDR1 MNHNY, CDR2 SVGAGI (reference sequence). CDR3 region: CASSKREKDEQYF. Written as DNA, the CDR3 is TGTGCCAGCAGTAAGCGGGAGAAAGACGAGCAGTACTTC.

The rearrangement uses TRBV4-1 and TRBJ2-1; D perhaps matches TRBD2 (6 bases). CDR1 is MGHRA and CDR2 is YSYEKL in the germline V gene. This CDR3 has 14 amino acids. Trimming removed 4 bases at V and 10 bases at J, with 17 bases between. CDR3 sequence (DNA): TGCGCCAGCAGCCGCACTACCGGGACTTTCGAGCAGTTCTTC. Its protein product is CASSRTTGTFEQFF.

The V gene is TRBV5-4, the J gene TRBJ2-1, with TRBD2 matching over 7 bases. Germline CDR1 reads SGHNT; CDR2 reads YYREEE (reference sequence). V lost 6 bases and J lost 3; bases outside the gene matches: 12. This CDR3 is 16 amino acids long. The DNA for the CDR3 is TGTGCCAGCACCCTTAGTGCTAGCGGACACTACAATGAGCAGTTCTTC. This translates into CASTLSASGHYNEQFF.

J is TRBJ1-5 and V is TRBV9; no clear D. This CDR3 is 14 amino acids long. Trimming pared 3 bases from V and 0 bases from J, leaving 7 bases between. Germline V CDR1 and CDR2: SGDLS, YYNGEE. The CDR3 DNA reads as TGTGCCAGCAGCGGAGGCCCTAGCAATCAGCCCCAGCATTTT. Amino acid sequence: CASSGGPSNQPQHF.

The DNA of the CDR3 is TGTGCCAGCAGCTTAGATAGTAGCGGGAGCGGGGACGAGCAGTACTTC. Translated: CASSLDSSGSGDEQYF. V gene TRBV7-2 combines with J gene TRBJ2-7; 9 bases agree with TRBD2. V shed 1 base, J shed 5 bases, and the junction held 9 bases outside the gene matches. The germline gives CDR1 SGHTA, CDR2 FQGNSA. This CDR3 is 16 amino acids long.

The V gene is TRBV18, the J gene TRBJ2-3; tentatively, D is TRBD2 (6 bases). Deletions cut 0 bases from V and 5 bases from J, with 15 bases between. The germline V gene encodes CDR1 KGHSH and CDR2 LQKENI. This CDR3 contains 16 residues. The DNA for the CDR3 is TGTGCCAGCTCACCACCCGGTTCCCTGCGGGAAGATACGCAGTATTTT. Translated, it gives CASSPPGSLREDTQYF.

This clone was counted between two and nine times. The V and J genes are TRBV2 and TRBJ1-1; D remains ambiguous. Between the trimmed V and J ends, which lost 4 bases and 4 bases, there was a span of 4 bases. Germline values: CDR1 SNHLY, CDR2 FYNNEI. The CDR3 extends over 11 amino acids. CDR3 amino acids: CASSVFTEAFF. The CDR3 region has the DNA TGTGCCAGCAGTGTATTCACTGAAGCTTTCTTT.

About this clone itself: A much larger clonotype is one base distant, so this may be a read error. The CDR3 coding sequence is TGTGCCCAGGTGGGGGGACTTGGAAACACCATATATTTT. Protein product: CAQVGGLGNTIYF. The chain couples TRBV30 to TRBJ1-3, with D perhaps TRBD1 (5 bases). Trimming left V 8 bases short and J 3 bases short, with 14 bases between. From germline, CDR1 is GTSNPN and CDR2 SVGIG (reference sequence). This CDR3 contains 13 residues.

Points on this clone: A read error is likely here: a far larger clone is one base away. This specimen includes other DNA sequences encoding the same CDR3. The CDR3 is CAWSLLAGGPSNEQYF. In nucleotides, the CDR3 is TGTGCCTGGAGTCTTTTAGCGGGGGGGCCCTCCAACGAGCAGTACTTC. This sequence joins TRBV30 and TRBJ2-7; 11 positions agree with TRBD2. The CDR3 has 16 residues. Germline CDR1 is GTSNPN and CDR2 is SVGIG (reference sequence). Looking up the rest from reference TRBV30 and TRBJ2-7 gives the full variable domain: SQTIHQWPATLVQPVGSPLSLECTVEGTSNPNLYWYRQAAGRGLQLLFYSVGIGQISSEVPQNLSASRPQDRQFILSSKKLLLSDSGFYLCAWSLLAGGPSNEQYFGPGTRLTVT.

The V and J genes are TRBV6-1 and TRBJ1-1; D not certain. This CDR3 is 14 amino acids long. Germline V CDR1 and CDR2: MNHNS, SASEGT. The germline V and J ends were trimmed by 1 base and 4 bases, with 10 bases remaining between them. CDR3 DNA: TGTGCCAGCAGTGAAGATCTCATGCGCACTGAAGCTTTCTTT. This encodes CASSEDLMRTEAFF.

V and J are TRBV5-1 and TRBJ2-3; TRBD2 matches at 7 bases. Germline V lookup: CDR1 SGHRS, CDR2 YFSETQ. CDR3 size: 16 residues. V was clipped by 4 bases and J by 4 bases; unmatched bases: 12. CDR3: CASSPETSPGPDTQYF. CDR3 bases: TGCGCCAGCAGCCCCGAGACTAGCCCGGGCCCAGATACGCAGTATTTT.

The chain couples TRBV30 to TRBJ2-2; D may be TRBD2 (5 bases). The CDR3 extends over 16 amino acids. The V end was cut by 3 bases, the J end by 5 bases, with 19 bases between. Germline V gene lookup returns CDR1 GTSNPN and CDR2 SVGIG (reference sequence). This CDR3 is CAWSSPGIPGTGELFF. Here the CDR3 DNA reads TGTGCCTGGAGCAGTCCAGGAATCCCGGGGACCGGGGAGCTGTTTTTT.

V gene TRBV5-1 combines with J gene TRBJ2-2; TRBD1 matches 8 bases. This CDR3 is 14 amino acids long. V lost 5 bases to trimming and J lost 5 bases; unmatched junction nucleotides: 5. The germline CDR1 and CDR2 sequences are SGHRS and YFSETQ. The CDR3 spells CASRGQGGTGELFF. The DNA for the CDR3 is TGCGCCAGCAGAGGACAGGGCGGGACCGGGGAGCTGTTTTTT.

This chain connects TRBV19 to TRBJ2-7; the D is unclear. The CDR3 sequence is 14 residues long. Trimming removed 3 bases from V and 2 bases from J, with 11 bases in between. CDR1 and CDR2 from the germline V gene are LNHDA and SQIVND (reference sequence). The CDR3 sequence: CASSIMTGPYEQYF. The DNA for the CDR3 is TGTGCCAGTAGTATTATGACCGGACCCTACGAGCAGTACTTC.

A note on this clone: With a much larger clone just one base away, this may be a read error. This chain connects TRBV5-1 to TRBJ2-7, with 8 bases aligning to TRBD1. This CDR3 region has 14 residues. CDR1 is SGHRS and CDR2 is YFSETQ in the germline V gene. V lost 4 bases, J lost 1 base, and 4 bases stayed unmatched. CDR3 bases: TGCGCCAGCAGCCTCCGGGACAGGTCCTACGAGCAGTACTTC. It is translated as CASSLRDRSYEQYF.

This clone came up once. This chain connects TRBV4-1 to TRBJ2-1; D perhaps matches TRBD2 (6 bases). The CDR3 consists of 14 residues. Trimming took 4 bases from V and 8 from J, leaving 15 bases between them. Germline assignment: CDR1 MGHRA and CDR2 YSYEKL. The CDR3 loop reads CASSRPTRSHEQFF. Written as DNA, the CDR3 is TGCGCCAGCAGCCGACCGACTAGATCCCATGAGCAGTTCTTC.

The chain links TRBV9 to TRBJ1-2; possible D gene TRBD1, 6 bases. Germline CDR1 and CDR2: SGDLS and YYNGEE. The CDR3 is 17 amino acids. V shed 4 bases and J shed 0 bases, with 19 bases lying between them. The CDR3 region is CASSPRGQTPSNYGYTF. CDR3 nucleotides: TGTGCCAGCAGCCCCCGCGGACAGACGCCCTCTAACTATGGCTACACCTTC.

This clone appeared once. The chain links TRBV14 to TRBJ2-7, with D tentatively TRBD2 (5 bases). This CDR3 is 13 amino acids long. Germline V gene lookup returns CDR1 SGHDN and CDR2 FVKESK. V lost 4 bases and J lost 4, with 11 bases in between. CDR3 sequence (DNA): TGTGCCAGCAGCCCACTAGGATTGTACGAGCAGTACTTC. It encodes CASSPLGLYEQYF.